Following are 27 T cell receptor beta chains from one sample sequenced in a study of cytomegalovirus exposure and HLA in healthy donors. 13 Jbeta primers and 60 Vbeta primers were used for the PCR. Method: immunoSEQ multiplex PCR; TCRdb's copy keeps in-frame clones and lacks some. The sample shows about 160,000 clones, 75% to 90% of them seen only once. Sequencing was performed on PBMCs. The receptors originated from a woman between 45 and 65 years old in good health and CMV-seropositive.

This clone appeared a single time. V usage is TRBV19 and J usage is TRBJ1-5; weak D call: TRBD1 (5 bases). Trimming stripped 8 bases from V and 6 bases from J, with 20 bases between. This CDR3 has 15 amino acids. Germline V gene sequence: CDR1 LNHDA, CDR2 SQIVND (reference sequence). CDR3 residues: CASRLPGGSVQPQHF. The CDR3 nucleotides read TGTGCCAGTCGCTTACCCGGGGGTTCCGTTCAGCCCCAGCATTTT.

This CDR3 is CASMEGQSNQPQHF. DNA of the CDR3: TGTGCCAGCATGGAGGGACAGAGCAATCAGCCCCAGCATTTT. V and J are TRBV6-1 and TRBJ1-5; TRBD1 aligns across 7 bases. J lost 1 base, V lost 7 bases, and 4 bases had no gene match. CDR3 length: 14 amino acids. The germline V gene has CDR1 MNHNS and CDR2 SASEGT.

In its sample, this clone was seen a few times. The V gene is TRBV5-6, the J gene TRBJ2-1; TRBD2 might be the D (5 bases). The CDR3 contains 11 residues. The germline CDR1 and CDR2 sequences are SGHDT and YYEEEE. V shed 4 bases and J shed 7 bases, with 6 bases lying between them. For the CDR3, the DNA is TGTGCCAGCAGCCGGGGAAATGAGCAGTTCTTC. Its protein product is CASSRGNEQFF.

This chain joins TRBV5-1 and TRBJ2-3, with D perhaps TRBD1 (6 bases). From germline, CDR1 is SGHRS and CDR2 YFSETQ. The CDR3 runs to 16 residues. V was clipped by 0 bases and J by 5 bases, with 16 bases between them. The CDR3 DNA sequence: TGCGCCAGCAGCTTGGACCCTCCTGTAGGGGGAGATACGCAGTATTTT. It translates to CASSLDPPVGGDTQYF. Combining the CDR3 with reference TRBV5-1 and TRBJ2-3 gives the whole variable domain KAGVTQTPRYLIKTRGQQVTLSCSPISGHRSVSWYQQTPGQGLQFLFEYFSETQRNKGNFPGRFSGRQFSNSRSEMNVSTLELGDSALYLCASSLDPPVGGDTQYFGPGTRLTVL.

In the case of this clone: An end of the junction does not agree with germline; a read error may underlie this. The rearrangement links TRBV7-9 to TRBJ2-7; no firm D call. Germline CDR1 is SEHNR and CDR2 is FQNEAQ (reference sequence). This CDR3 has 11 residues. CDR3 protein: CSSSSVYEQYF. The CDR3 DNA reads as TGTTCCAGCAGCTCTGTCTACGAGCAGTACTTC.

The chain is built from TRBV5-4 and TRBJ2-3, with 12 bases identical to TRBD2. V shed 5 bases, J shed 1 base, and the junction held 5 bases outside the gene matches. The CDR3 has 16 residues. CDR1 and CDR2 (germline): SGHNT, YYREEE (reference sequence). CDR3 bases: TGTGCCAGCAGTCGTAGACTAGCGGGGGGCACAGATACGCAGTATTTT. This translates into CASSRRLAGGTDTQYF. Variable domain in full (rest from reference TRBV5-4 and TRBJ2-3): ETGVTQSPTHLIKTRGQQVTLRCSSQSGHNTVSWYQQALGQGPQFIFQYYREEENGRGNFPPRFSGLQFPNYSSELNVNALELDDSALYLCASSRRLAGGTDTQYFGPGTRLTVL.

This clone was seen more than once but under ten times. This chain connects TRBV6-6 to TRBJ1-5, with a tentative D call TRBD1 (5 bases). The CDR3 has 16 residues. Germline V CDR1 and CDR2: MNHNY, SVGAGI (reference sequence). Trimming left V 0 bases short and J 7 bases short, with 16 bases between. CDR3 sequence: CASSYSPGGLGQPQHF. CDR3 bases: TGTGCCAGCAGTTACTCCCCCGGGGGTTTGGGGCAGCCCCAGCATTTT.

Only a few counts were recorded for this clone. This chain uses TRBV2 with TRBJ1-5; TRBD1 is a possible D gene (5 bases). CDR3 length equals 15 residues. CDR1 and CDR2 from the germline V gene are SNHLY and FYNNEI. The V gene lost 3 bases and the J gene lost 1 base, with 10 bases spanning the gap. The CDR3 loop reads CASSDWGESNQPQHF. Written as DNA, the CDR3 is TGTGCCAGCAGTGATTGGGGGGAGAGCAATCAGCCCCAGCATTTT.

Concerning this clone itself: The junction differs from germline at one of its ends, possibly a read error. The chain couples TRBV2 to TRBJ2-1; 10 bases map to TRBD2. This CDR3 has 15 residues. Germline CDR1 and CDR2: SNHLY and FYNNEI. The CDR3 loop reads CAGSFEREGQNEQFF. CDR3 DNA sequence: TGTGCCGGCAGTTTCGAGCGGGAGGGCCAAAATGAGCAGTTCTTC.

The chain carries TRBV7-2 and TRBJ2-1, with a weak D call TRBD2 (6 bases). Germline values: CDR1 SGHTA, CDR2 FQGNSA. The CDR3 consists of 14 residues. V was clipped by 7 bases and J by 4 bases, with 14 bases between them. The CDR3: CASKGGGRYNEQFF. CDR3 DNA sequence: TGTGCCAGCAAAGGAGGAGGGAGATACAATGAGCAGTTCTTC.

The genes are TRBV6-5 and TRBJ1-6; no clear D. Germline CDR1 MNHEY, CDR2 SVGAGI. The CDR3 covers 13 residues. The V and J ends lost 2 bases and 5 bases respectively, with 4 bases between them. CDR3 residues: CASSYRDNSPLHF. For the CDR3, the DNA is TGTGCCAGCAGTTACCGAGATAATTCACCCCTCCACTTT.

The rearrangement joins TRBV10-3 to TRBJ2-7; tentative D call: TRBD1 (7 bases). The length of the CDR3 is 14 residues. V was pared by 0 bases and J by 7 bases, with 13 bases between. Germline CDR1 ENHRY, CDR2 SYGVKD. The DNA of the CDR3 is TGTGCCATCAGTGAGTCAGGAGGGGGCGGGGAGCAGTACTTC. It is translated as CAISESGGGGEQYF.

The chain has TRBV19 and TRBJ1-1; 8 positions agree with TRBD1. CDR1 and CDR2 from the germline V gene are LNHDA and SQIVND (reference sequence). Trimming took 5 bases from V and 3 from J; bases not matched to a gene: 2. The CDR3 totals 13 residues. The CDR3 DNA sequence: TGTGCCAGTAGTTCGGACAGGGACACTGAAGCTTTCTTT. Translation gives CASSSDRDTEAFF.

This clone was picked up one time. The chain links TRBV7-2 to TRBJ2-5, with 13 bases lining up with TRBD2. Germline CDR1 is SGHTA and CDR2 is FQGNSA. CDR3 length: 14 residues. V was clipped by 5 bases and J by 11 bases; unmatched bases: 8. The CDR3 loop is CASSRTSGGEEQYF. In DNA, the CDR3 is TGTGCCAGCAGCCGGACTAGCGGGGGCGAAGAGCAGTACTTC.

This clone has a single count. The chain recombines TRBV2 with TRBJ1-4, with D maybe TRBD1 (6 bases). Germline CDR1 SNHLY, CDR2 FYNNEI. CDR3 length: 14 amino acids. V was shortened by 8 bases and J by 8 bases, with 18 bases between the two germline ends. CDR3 sequence (DNA): TGTGCCAGCTTACTAGACAGGTTGGACGAAAAACTGTTTTTT. Amino acids: CASLLDRLDEKLFF.

The V gene is TRBV4-2, the J gene TRBJ1-2; 7 positions match TRBD1. V was clipped by 0 bases and J by 1 base; unmatched bases: 5. The CDR3 length is 16 residues. Per the germline V gene, CDR1 is LGHNA and CDR2 is YNFKEQ. The CDR3 nucleotides read TGTGCCAGCAGCCAAGATAGGGGACAGATTAACTATGGCTACACCTTC. The encoded protein is CASSQDRGQINYGYTF.

The rearrangement uses TRBV2 and TRBJ1-5; 8 bases align to TRBD1. The germline gives CDR1 SNHLY, CDR2 FYNNEI. The ends lost 6 bases at V and 2 bases at J; junction bases unmatched: 9. The CDR3 is made up of 16 amino acids. Here the CDR3 reads CASSSDQGARNQPQHF. CDR3 in DNA: TGTGCCAGCAGCAGCGATCAGGGGGCGCGCAATCAGCCCCAGCATTTT. The full variable domain, with the rest looked up from reference TRBV2 and TRBJ1-5, is EPEVTQTPSHQVTQMGQEVILRCVPISNHLYFYWYRQILGQKVEFLVSFYNNEISEKSEIFDDQFSVERPDGSNFTLKIRSTKLEDSAMYFCASSSDQGARNQPQHFGDGTRLSIL.

The chain joins TRBV6-4 to TRBJ2-3, with 7 positions matching TRBD2. Germline CDR1 and CDR2: MRHNA and SNTAGT. The CDR3 totals 15 residues. V was pared by 0 bases and J by 10 bases, with 10 bases of the junction left unmatched. CDR3 amino acids: CASSDSAGTTQSQYF. For the CDR3, the DNA is TGTGCCAGCAGTGACTCGGCGGGGACTACTCAGTCGCAGTATTTT.

This chain joins TRBV6-5 and TRBJ2-2; a possible D gene is TRBD2 (5 bases). The germline V and J ends were trimmed by 8 bases and 6 bases, with 19 bases remaining between them. The CDR3 consists of 15 residues. Germline V lookup: CDR1 MNHEY, CDR2 SVGAGI. This CDR3 reads CASGPKTGYAGELFF. The CDR3 DNA is TGTGCCAGCGGCCCCAAAACGGGATACGCCGGGGAGCTGTTTTTT.

This clone was recorded only once. CDR3 coding DNA: TGTGCCAGCAGCACCTTCCCCGGGGTGGTGAACACTGAAGCTTTCTTT. Its translation: CASSTFPGVVNTEAFF. V and J are TRBV5-6 and TRBJ1-1; D gene unclear. This CDR3 region has 16 residues. The V gene lost 4 bases and the J gene lost 0 bases, with 16 bases spanning the gap. Germline CDR1 reads SGHDT; CDR2 reads YYEEEE.

This clone was detected once. This rearrangement joins TRBV28 to TRBJ2-3; D possibly corresponds to TRBD1 (6 bases). Per germline, CDR1 MDHEN and CDR2 SYDVKM. CDR3 length: 16 residues. V shed 6 bases and J shed 2 bases, with 18 bases lying between them. This CDR3 reads CASRKAGESPTDTQYF. In nucleotides, the CDR3 is TGTGCCAGCAGGAAAGCAGGGGAATCCCCCACAGATACGCAGTATTTT.

This chain joins TRBV28 and TRBJ1-3; no clear D gene. The V end was cut by 2 bases, the J end by 2 bases, with 10 bases between. CDR1 and CDR2 (germline): MDHEN, SYDVKM. The CDR3 covers 15 residues. CDR3 in amino acids: CASSLEDFAGNTIYF. As DNA, the CDR3 is TGTGCCAGCAGTTTAGAGGATTTCGCTGGAAACACCATATATTTT.

V and J are TRBV7-3 and TRBJ1-1; TRBD1 aligns across 8 bases. CDR1 is SGHTA, CDR2 FQGTGA, per germline. V lost 5 bases to trimming and J lost 8 bases; unmatched junction nucleotides: 7. The CDR3 loop spans 13 amino acids. CDR3 sequence: CASSQTGTGEAFF. The CDR3 nucleotides are TGTGCCAGCAGCCAAACCGGGACAGGCGAAGCTTTCTTT.

CDR3 sequence: CASSGQFNYGYTF. The CDR3 DNA follows: TGTGCCAGCAGTGGACAGTTCAACTATGGCTACACCTTC. This rearrangement joins TRBV6-1 to TRBJ1-2, with D possibly TRBD1 on 5 matching bases. The germline V and J ends were trimmed by 4 bases and 2 bases, with 8 bases remaining between them. The length of the CDR3 is 13 residues. The germline gives CDR1 MNHNS, CDR2 SASEGT.

This chain links TRBV30 with TRBJ2-5; possible D gene TRBD1, 7 bases. There are 18 residues in the CDR3. V lost 4 bases and J lost 3, with 27 bases in between. Germline-derived CDR1 and CDR2 are GTSNPN and SVGIG (reference sequence). Written as DNA, the CDR3 is TGTGCCTGGAATGTACCCGGCCTACAGGGGAGGAGGGAAGAGACCCAGTACTTC. Translated, it gives CAWNVPGLQGRREETQYF.

The chain couples TRBV5-4 to TRBJ2-7; 11 bases fit TRBD2. The CDR3 extends over 15 amino acids. The germline CDR1 and CDR2 sequences are SGHNT and YYREEE (reference sequence). The V and J ends lost 4 bases and 2 bases, in that order; junction bases with no gene match: 5. CDR3 nucleotides: TGTGCCAGCAGCGCGGGACTAGCGGAGGCCTACGAGCAGTACTTC. Its protein is CASSAGLAEAYEQYF.

V gene TRBV5-1 combines with J gene TRBJ2-3; D might be TRBD2 (6 bases). The CDR3 sequence is 15 residues long. The V end was cut by 0 bases, the J end by 5 bases, with 13 bases between. In germline, CDR1 is SGHRS, CDR2 YFSETQ. The CDR3 spells CASSLEAGKLDTQYF. In nucleotides, the CDR3 is TGCGCCAGCAGCTTGGAGGCGGGGAAACTAGATACGCAGTATTTT.